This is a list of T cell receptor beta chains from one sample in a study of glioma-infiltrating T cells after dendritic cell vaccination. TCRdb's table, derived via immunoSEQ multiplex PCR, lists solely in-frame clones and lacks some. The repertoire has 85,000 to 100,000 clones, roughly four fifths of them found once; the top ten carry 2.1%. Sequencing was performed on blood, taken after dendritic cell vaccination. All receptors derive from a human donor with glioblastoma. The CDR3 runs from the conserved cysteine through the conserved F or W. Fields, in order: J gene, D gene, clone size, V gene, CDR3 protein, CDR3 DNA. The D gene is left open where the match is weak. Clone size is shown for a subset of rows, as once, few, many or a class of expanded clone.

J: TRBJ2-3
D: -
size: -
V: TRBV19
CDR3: CASRPGRSWITDTQYF
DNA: TGTGCCAGTAGGCCAGGGCGTAGCTGGATCACAGATACGCAGTATTTT

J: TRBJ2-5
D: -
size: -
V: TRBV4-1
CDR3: CASSSPGGRSVYETQYF
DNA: TGCGCCAGCAGCTCCCCGGGGGGCCGAAGTGTCTATGAGACCCAGTACTTC

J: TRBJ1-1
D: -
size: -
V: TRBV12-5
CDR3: CASGPTAVAAFF
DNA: TGTGCTAGTGGTCCGACAGCCGTGGCCGCTTTCTTT

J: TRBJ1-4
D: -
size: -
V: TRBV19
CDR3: CASSINSATNEKLFF
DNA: TGTGCCAGTAGTATCAACAGTGCAACTAATGAAAAACTGTTTTTT

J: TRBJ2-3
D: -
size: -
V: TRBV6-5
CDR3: CASWAATDTQYF
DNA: TGTGCCAGCTGGGCAGCTACAGATACGCAGTATTTT

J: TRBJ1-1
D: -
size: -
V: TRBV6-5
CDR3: CASSYGSMNTEAFF
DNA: TGTGCCAGCAGTTACGGGAGTATGAACACTGAAGCTTTCTTT

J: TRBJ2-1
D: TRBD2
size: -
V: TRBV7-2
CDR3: CASSLVRGARSNEQFF
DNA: TGTGCCAGCAGCTTAGTGCGGGGGGCTAGGTCAAATGAGCAGTTCTTC

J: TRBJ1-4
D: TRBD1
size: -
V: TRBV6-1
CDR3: CASSADRVNEKLFF
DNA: TGTGCCAGCAGTGCGGACAGGGTCAATGAAAAACTGTTTTTT

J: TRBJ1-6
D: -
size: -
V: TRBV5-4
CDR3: CASSLGTDNSPLHF
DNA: TGTGCCAGCAGCTTGGGGACAGATAATTCACCCCTCCACTTT

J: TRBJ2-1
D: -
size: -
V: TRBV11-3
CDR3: CASSIEQGGSANYNEQFF
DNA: TGTGCCAGCAGCATAGAACAGGGCGGGAGTGCTAATTACAATGAGCAGTTCTTC

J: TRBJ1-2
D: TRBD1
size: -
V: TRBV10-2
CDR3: CASSTGADGYTF
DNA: TGCGCCAGCAGTACAGGGGCTGATGGCTACACCTTC

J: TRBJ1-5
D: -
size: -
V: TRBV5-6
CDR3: CASSLGQVSNQPQHF
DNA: TGTGCCAGCAGCCTGGGCCAGGTTAGCAATCAGCCCCAGCATTTT

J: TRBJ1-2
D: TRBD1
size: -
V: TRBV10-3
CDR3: CAISKGQGANYGYTF
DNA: TGTGCCATCAGTAAAGGACAGGGGGCTAACTATGGCTACACCTTC

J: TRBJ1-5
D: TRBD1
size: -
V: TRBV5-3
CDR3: CARSSGTGGINYSNQPQHF
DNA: TGTGCCAGAAGCTCCGGGACAGGGGGCATAAATTATAGCAATCAGCCCCAGCATTTT

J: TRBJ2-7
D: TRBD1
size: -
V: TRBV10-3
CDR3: CAIGGQGAYEQYF
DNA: TGTGCCATCGGTGGACAGGGGGCATACGAGCAGTACTTC

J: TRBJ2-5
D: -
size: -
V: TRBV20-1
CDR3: CSASSDSSQYF
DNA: TGCAGTGCTAGCAGCGATTCGTCCCAGTACTTC

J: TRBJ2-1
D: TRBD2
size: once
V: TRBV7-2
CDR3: CASSGLAEGYEQFF
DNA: TGTGCCAGCAGCGGCCTAGCGGAGGGGTATGAGCAGTTCTTC

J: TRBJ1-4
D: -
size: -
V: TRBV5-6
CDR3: CASSLKAVGEKLFF
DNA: TGTGCCAGCAGCTTGAAGGCGGTAGGCGAAAAACTGTTTTTT

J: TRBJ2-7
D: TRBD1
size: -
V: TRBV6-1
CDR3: CASSDTTGPYEQYF
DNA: TGTGCCAGCAGTGACACGACAGGGCCCTACGAGCAGTACTTC

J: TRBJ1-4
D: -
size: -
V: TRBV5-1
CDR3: CASSLGGEGEKLFF
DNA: TGCGCCAGCAGCTTGGGAGGGGAGGGTGAAAAACTGTTTTTT

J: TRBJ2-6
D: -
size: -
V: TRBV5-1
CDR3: CASSPRQGLGANVLTF
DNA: TGCGCCAGCAGCCCCCGGCAGGGCTTAGGGGCCAACGTCCTGACTTTC

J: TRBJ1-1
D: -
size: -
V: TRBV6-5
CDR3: CASRRSSKNTEAFF
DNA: TGTGCCAGCAGGAGGTCATCCAAGAACACTGAAGCTTTCTTT

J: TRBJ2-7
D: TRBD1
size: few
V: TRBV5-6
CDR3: CASSAWTGFEQYF
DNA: TGTGCCAGCAGCGCCTGGACAGGGTTCGAGCAGTACTTC

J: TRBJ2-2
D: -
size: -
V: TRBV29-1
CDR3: CSVERGIGELFF
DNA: TGCAGCGTTGAACGAGGAATCGGGGAGCTGTTTTTT

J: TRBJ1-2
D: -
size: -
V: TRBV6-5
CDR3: CASRSDGAGNYGYTF
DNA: TGTGCCAGCAGATCCGACGGGGCGGGGAACTATGGCTACACCTTC

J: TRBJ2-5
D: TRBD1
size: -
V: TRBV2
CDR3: CASSERDRWETQYF
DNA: TGTGCCAGCAGTGAGCGGGACAGGTGGGAGACCCAGTACTTC

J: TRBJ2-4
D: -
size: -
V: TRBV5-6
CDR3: CASSLIDRSKNIQYF
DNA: TGTGCCAGCAGCTTGATTGACAGGAGCAAAAACATTCAGTACTTC

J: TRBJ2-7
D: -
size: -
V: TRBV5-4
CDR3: CASSLASLPSSYEQYF
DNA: TGTGCCAGCAGCTTGGCCTCGCTACCTAGCTCCTACGAGCAGTACTTC

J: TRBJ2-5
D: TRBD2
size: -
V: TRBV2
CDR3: CASSGTSGSSETQYF
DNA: TGTGCCAGCAGCGGGACTAGCGGGAGTAGCGAGACCCAGTACTTC

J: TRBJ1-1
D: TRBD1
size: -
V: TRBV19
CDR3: CATRDRAGNTEAFF
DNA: TGTGCCACCCGGGACAGGGCGGGGAACACTGAAGCTTTCTTT

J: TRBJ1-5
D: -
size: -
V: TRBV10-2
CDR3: CASSVRLGDQPQHF
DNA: TGCGCCAGCAGTGTTCGCCTAGGTGATCAGCCCCAGCATTTT

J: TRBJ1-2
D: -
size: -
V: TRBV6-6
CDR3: CASRGGAGNYGYTF
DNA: TGTGCCAGCAGGGGAGGCGCAGGCAACTATGGCTACACCTTC

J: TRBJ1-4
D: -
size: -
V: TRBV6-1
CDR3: CASRSTWTNEKLFF
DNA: TGTGCCAGCAGATCGACTTGGACTAATGAAAAACTGTTTTTT

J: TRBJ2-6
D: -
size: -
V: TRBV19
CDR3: CASSIGSSGANVLTF
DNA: TGTGCCAGTAGTATTGGCAGCTCTGGGGCCAACGTCCTGACTTTC

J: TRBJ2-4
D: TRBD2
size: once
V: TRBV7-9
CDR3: CASSLGDGTIKNIQYF
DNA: TGTGCCAGCAGCTTAGGGGACGGGACTATCAAAAACATTCAGTACTTC